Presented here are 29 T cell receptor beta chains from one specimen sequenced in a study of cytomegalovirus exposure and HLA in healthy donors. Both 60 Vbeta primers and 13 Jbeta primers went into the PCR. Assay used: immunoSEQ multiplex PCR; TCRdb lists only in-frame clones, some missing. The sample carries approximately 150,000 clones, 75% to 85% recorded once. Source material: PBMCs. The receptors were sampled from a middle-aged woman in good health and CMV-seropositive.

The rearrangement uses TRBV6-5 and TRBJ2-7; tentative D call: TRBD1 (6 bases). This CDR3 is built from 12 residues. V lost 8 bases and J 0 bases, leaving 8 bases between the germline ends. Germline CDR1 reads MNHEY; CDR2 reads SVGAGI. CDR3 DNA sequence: TGTGCCAGCCAGGGGAGCTCCTACGAGCAGTACTTC. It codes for CASQGSSYEQYF.

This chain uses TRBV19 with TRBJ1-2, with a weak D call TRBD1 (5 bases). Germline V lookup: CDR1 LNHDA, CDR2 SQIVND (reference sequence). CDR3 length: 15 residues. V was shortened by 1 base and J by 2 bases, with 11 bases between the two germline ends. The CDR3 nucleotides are TGTGCCAGTAGTATAGCCACAGGATCGAACTATGGCTACACCTTC. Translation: CASSIATGSNYGYTF.

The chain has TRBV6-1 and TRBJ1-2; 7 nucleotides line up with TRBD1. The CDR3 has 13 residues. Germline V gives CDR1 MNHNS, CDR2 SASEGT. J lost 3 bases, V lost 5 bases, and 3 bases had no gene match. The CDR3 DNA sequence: TGTGCCAGCAGTTTCGACAGGGACTATGGCTACACCTTC. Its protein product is CASSFDRDYGYTF.

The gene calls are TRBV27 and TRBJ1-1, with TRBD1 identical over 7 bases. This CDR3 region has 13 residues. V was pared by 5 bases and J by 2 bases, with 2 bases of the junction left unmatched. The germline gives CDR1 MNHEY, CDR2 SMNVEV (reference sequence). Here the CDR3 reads CASSGQVNTEAFF. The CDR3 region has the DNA TGTGCCAGCAGTGGACAGGTTAACACTGAAGCTTTCTTT.

DNA of the CDR3: TGCGCCAGCAGCTTGGCCGAGACAGGGGGCGCGGGCACCGGGGAGCTGTTTTTT. Protein sequence: CASSLAETGGAGTGELFF. V gene TRBV5-1 combines with J gene TRBJ2-2; TRBD1 agrees at 10 bases. The trim removed 0 bases at V and 4 bases at J, leaving 9 bases unmatched. This CDR3 spans 18 amino acids. Per the germline V gene, CDR1 is SGHRS and CDR2 is YFSETQ. Using reference TRBV5-1 and TRBJ2-2 for the parts outside the CDR3, the full variable domain is KAGVTQTPRYLIKTRGQQVTLSCSPISGHRSVSWYQQTPGQGLQFLFEYFSETQRNKGNFPGRFSGRQFSNSRSEMNVSTLELGDSALYLCASSLAETGGAGTGELFFGEGSRLTVL.

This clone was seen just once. CDR3 region: CSVAPGTLDNEQFF. The CDR3 DNA sequence: TGCAGCGTTGCGCCAGGGACATTGGACAATGAGCAGTTCTTC. V usage is TRBV29-1 and J usage is TRBJ2-1; D is perhaps TRBD1 (6 bases). Trimming shortened V by 4 bases and J by 5 bases, and 15 bases separated the two germline ends. The CDR3 has 14 residues. From germline, CDR1 is SQVTM and CDR2 ANQGSEA.

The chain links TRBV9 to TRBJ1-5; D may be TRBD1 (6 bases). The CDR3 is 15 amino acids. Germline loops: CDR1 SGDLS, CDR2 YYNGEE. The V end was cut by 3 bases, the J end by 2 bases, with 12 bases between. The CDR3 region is CASSEGVGGNQPQHF. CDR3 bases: TGTGCCAGCAGCGAGGGGGTGGGGGGCAATCAGCCCCAGCATTTT.

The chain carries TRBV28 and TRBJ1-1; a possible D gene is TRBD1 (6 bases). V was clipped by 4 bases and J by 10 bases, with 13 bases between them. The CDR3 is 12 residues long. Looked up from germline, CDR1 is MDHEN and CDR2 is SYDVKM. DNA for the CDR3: TGTGCCAGCAGTTCAGGGGCCGCCGGAGCTTTCTTT. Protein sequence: CASSSGAAGAFF.

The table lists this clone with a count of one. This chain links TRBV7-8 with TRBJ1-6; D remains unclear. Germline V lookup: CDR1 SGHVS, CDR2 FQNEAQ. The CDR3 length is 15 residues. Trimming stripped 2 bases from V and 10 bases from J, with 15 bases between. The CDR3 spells CASSLRRGFPSPLHF. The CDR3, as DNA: TGTGCCAGCAGCTTACGTCGGGGTTTCCCCTCACCCCTCCACTTT.

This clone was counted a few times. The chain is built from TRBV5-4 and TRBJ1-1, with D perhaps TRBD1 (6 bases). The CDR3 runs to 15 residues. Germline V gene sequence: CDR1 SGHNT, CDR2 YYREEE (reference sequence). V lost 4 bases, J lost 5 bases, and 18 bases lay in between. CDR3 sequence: CASSRPTTGNTEAFF. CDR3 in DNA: TGTGCCAGCAGCCGCCCCACCACAGGGAATACTGAAGCTTTCTTT.

CDR3 sequence (DNA): TGTGCCAGCAGTTACTCGATAGCGGGAGTATACGAGCAGTACTTC. Translated: CASSYSIAGVYEQYF. The chain uses TRBV6-5 and TRBJ2-7; 9 positions agree with TRBD2. Germline V gene data show CDR1 as MNHEY and CDR2 as SVGAGI. The V gene end was trimmed by 0 bases and the J gene end by 4 bases; junction bases not matched to a gene: 4. The CDR3 has 15 residues.

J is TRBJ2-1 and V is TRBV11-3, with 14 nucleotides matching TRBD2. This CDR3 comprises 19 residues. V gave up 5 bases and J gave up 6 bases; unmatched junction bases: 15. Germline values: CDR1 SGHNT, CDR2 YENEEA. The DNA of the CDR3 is TGTGCCAGCAGCAGTCGACTAGCGGGAGGGCCTAGGGTCCTCAATGAGCAGTTCTTC. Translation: CASSSRLAGGPRVLNEQFF.

The CDR3 spells CASSLGTGGNTEAFF. CDR3 nucleotide sequence: TGTGCCAGCAGCTTAGGGACAGGAGGGAACACTGAAGCTTTCTTT. The V call is TRBV7-9, the J call TRBJ1-1; 7 bases align to TRBD1. Germline V lookup: CDR1 SEHNR, CDR2 FQNEAQ (reference sequence). Unmatched junction bases numbered 3, after V lost 1 base and J lost 1 base. This CDR3 is 15 amino acids long.

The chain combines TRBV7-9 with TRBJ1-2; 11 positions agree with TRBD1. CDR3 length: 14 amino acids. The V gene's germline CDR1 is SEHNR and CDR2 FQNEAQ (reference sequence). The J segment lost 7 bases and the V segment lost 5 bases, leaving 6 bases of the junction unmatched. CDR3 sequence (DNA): TGTGCCAGCAGCGCCCAGGACAGGGGGCCTGGCTACACCTTC. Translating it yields CASSAQDRGPGYTF.

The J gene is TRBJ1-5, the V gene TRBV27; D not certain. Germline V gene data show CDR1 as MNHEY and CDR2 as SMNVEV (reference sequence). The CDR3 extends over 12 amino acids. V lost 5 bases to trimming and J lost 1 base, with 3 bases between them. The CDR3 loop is CASSESNQPQHF. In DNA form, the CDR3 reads TGTGCCAGCAGTGAGAGCAATCAGCCCCAGCATTTT.

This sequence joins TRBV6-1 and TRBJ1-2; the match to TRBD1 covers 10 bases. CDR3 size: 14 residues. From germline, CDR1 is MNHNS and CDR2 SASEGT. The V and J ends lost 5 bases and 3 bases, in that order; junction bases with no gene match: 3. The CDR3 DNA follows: TGTGCCAGCAGTCGGACAGGGGGGTACTATGGCTACACCTTC. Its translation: CASSRTGGYYGYTF.

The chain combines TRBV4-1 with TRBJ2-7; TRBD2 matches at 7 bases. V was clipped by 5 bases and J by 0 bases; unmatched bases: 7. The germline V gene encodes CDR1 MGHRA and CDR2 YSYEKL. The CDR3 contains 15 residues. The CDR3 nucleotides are TGCGCCAGCAGCGAGGGACTATTGAGCTCCTACGAGCAGTACTTC. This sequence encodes CASSEGLLSSYEQYF.

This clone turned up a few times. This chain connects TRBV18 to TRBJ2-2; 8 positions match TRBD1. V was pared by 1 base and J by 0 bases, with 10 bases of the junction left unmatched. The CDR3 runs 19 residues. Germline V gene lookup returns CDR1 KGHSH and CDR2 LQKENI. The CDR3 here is CASSPQGQARGSNTGELFF. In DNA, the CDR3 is TGTGCCAGCTCACCACAGGGACAGGCCAGGGGTTCGAACACCGGGGAGCTGTTTTTT.

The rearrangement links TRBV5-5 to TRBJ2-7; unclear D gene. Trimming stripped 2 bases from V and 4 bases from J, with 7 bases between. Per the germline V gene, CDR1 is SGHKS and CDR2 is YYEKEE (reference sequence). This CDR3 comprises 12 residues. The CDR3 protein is CASSFAEYEQYF. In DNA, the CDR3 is TGTGCCAGCAGCTTTGCAGAATACGAGCAGTACTTC.

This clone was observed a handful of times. This CDR3 reads CASSPTAARVGYTF. CDR3 nucleotides: TGTGCCAGCAGCCCCACCGCCGCCAGGGTTGGCTACACCTTC. This chain connects TRBV7-9 to TRBJ1-2; D perhaps matches TRBD1 (5 bases). The CDR3 has 14 amino acids. Germline CDR1 SEHNR, CDR2 FQNEAQ (reference sequence). Trimming took off 5 bases at V and 7 bases at J, with 17 bases between the two ends.

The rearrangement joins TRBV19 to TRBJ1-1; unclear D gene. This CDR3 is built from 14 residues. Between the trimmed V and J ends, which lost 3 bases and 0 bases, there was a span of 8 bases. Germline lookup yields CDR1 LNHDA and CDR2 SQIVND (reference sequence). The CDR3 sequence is CASSMFQLNTEAFF. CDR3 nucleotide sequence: TGTGCCAGTAGTATGTTCCAGTTGAACACTGAAGCTTTCTTT.

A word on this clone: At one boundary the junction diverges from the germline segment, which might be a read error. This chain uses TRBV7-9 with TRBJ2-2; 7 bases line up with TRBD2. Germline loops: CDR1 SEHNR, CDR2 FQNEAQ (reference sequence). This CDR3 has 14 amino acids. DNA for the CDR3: TGTTCCAGCAGCCCCTCAACTAGCGTCGGGGAGCTGTTTTTT. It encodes CSSSPSTSVGELFF.

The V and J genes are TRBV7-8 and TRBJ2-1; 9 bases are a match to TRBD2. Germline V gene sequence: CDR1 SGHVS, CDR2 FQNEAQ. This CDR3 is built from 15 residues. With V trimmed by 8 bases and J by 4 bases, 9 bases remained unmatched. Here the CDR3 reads CASCRSGSAYNEQFF. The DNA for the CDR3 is TGTGCCAGCTGCCGTAGCGGGAGCGCTTACAATGAGCAGTTCTTC.

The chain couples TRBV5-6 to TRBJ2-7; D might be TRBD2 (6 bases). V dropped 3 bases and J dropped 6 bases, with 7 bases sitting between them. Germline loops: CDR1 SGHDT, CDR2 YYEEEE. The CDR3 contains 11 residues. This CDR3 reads CASSSRGEQYF. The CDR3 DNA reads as TGTGCCAGCAGCTCGCGGGGCGAGCAGTACTTC.

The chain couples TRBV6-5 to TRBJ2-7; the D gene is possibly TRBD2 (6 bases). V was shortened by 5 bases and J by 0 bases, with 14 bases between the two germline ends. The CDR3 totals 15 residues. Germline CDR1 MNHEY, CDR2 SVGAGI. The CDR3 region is CASSALGRDSYEQYF. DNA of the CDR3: TGTGCCAGCAGTGCCCTGGGGCGGGACTCCTACGAGCAGTACTTC.

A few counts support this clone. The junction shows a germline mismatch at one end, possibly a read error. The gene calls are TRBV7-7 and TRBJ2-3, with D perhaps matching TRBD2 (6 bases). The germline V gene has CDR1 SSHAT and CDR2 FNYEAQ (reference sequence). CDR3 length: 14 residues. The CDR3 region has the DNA TGTGCTAGCAGCCGACTAGGGGCCACAGATACGCAGTATTTT. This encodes CASSRLGATDTQYF.

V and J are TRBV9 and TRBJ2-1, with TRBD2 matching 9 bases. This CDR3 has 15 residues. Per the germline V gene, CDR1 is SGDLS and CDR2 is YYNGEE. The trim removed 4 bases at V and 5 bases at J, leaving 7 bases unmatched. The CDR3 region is CASSRGGRANNEQFF. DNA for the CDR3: TGTGCCAGCAGCAGAGGCGGGAGGGCCAACAATGAGCAGTTCTTC.

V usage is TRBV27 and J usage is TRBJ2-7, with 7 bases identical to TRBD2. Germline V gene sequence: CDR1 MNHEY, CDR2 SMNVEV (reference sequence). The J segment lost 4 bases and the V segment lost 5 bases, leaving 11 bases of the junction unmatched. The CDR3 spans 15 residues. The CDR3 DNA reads TGTGCCAGCAGTCCCTCTATAAGTAGCGGGTACGAGCAGTACTTC. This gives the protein CASSPSISSGYEQYF.

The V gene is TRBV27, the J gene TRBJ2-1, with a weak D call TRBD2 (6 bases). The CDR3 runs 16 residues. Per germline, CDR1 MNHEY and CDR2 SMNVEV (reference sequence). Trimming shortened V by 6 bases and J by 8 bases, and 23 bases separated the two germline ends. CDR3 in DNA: TGTGCCAGCAGCCCAAGTGGCGGGGTCGTCTCCTATGAGCAGTTCTTC. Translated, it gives CASSPSGGVVSYEQFF.